This record looks at one TCR beta chain sequence and its context. Without the conserved terminal phenylalanine or tryptophan, this CDR3 likely stems from a read error. Total RNA amounting to roughly 0.5 ug was the source from which TCR beta cDNA was made with a constant-region primer. Amplification in three nested multiplex PCR rounds with slightly modified ARM-PCR gave rise to TCR beta libraries. TCRdb fed the multiplex PCR reads into MiXCR, producing one record per CDR3 protein. The sample holds about 74,000 distinct CDR3 sequences; more than 60% are singletons and the top ten take 28%. These data originate in a study of tumor-infiltrating lymphocytes in primary liver carcinoma. Study-level background: Tumor staging was T1-T3 N0M0; sizes spanned roughly 4.2 to 10 cm across.

Investigators took RNA and DNA out together from approximately 22-30 mg of unsorted bulk tissue. The patients presented with primary liver carcinoma, which was managed through surgical resection. The sample consisted of liver tumor tissue from sampling region 4. As for subset: tumor region T4, right-lateral pole. The clonotype comes from a man aged 35 to 55 with primary liver carcinoma and hepatitis B virus infection.

The CDR3 coding sequence is TGTGCCAGCAGCCAAGGACAGCGGGTGACCCAGTACCTC. Its translation: CASSQGQRVTQYL. The genes are TRBV14 and TRBJ2-5; TRBD2 might be the D (6 bases). From germline, CDR1 is SGHDN and CDR2 FVKESK. The CDR3 runs 13 residues. V shed 1 base and J shed 7 bases, with 10 bases lying between them.